The 8 T cell receptor beta chains listed next were all sequenced from one sample in a study of blood T cell repertoires in COVID-19 (dated by TCRdb to the early 2020s). Library preparation employed the immunoSEQ multiplex PCR assay. TCRdb limited this immuneACCESS table to in-frame rearrangements with V and J called. A share of clones is missing; checked studies link under half to unresolved V genes, and the rest is unexplained. The sample table lists approximately 190,000 clones, approximately 91% of them with a count of one. The ten largest clonotypes hold approximately 5.6% of the sample. The specimen sequenced was peripheral blood. The receptors come from a woman between 35 and 50 years old who had recovered from COVID-19.

This chain joins TRBV5-5 and TRBJ1-2; weak D call: TRBD1 (6 bases). There are 12 residues in the CDR3. CDR1 and CDR2 (germline): SGHKS, YYEKEE (reference sequence). V was cut by 4 bases and J by 7 bases, with 11 bases left in between. CDR3 nucleotide sequence: TGTGCCAGCAGCCCGAGGGGGGGTGGCTACACCTTC. Residues: CASSPRGGGYTF.

This chain joins TRBV7-2 and TRBJ2-7, with D unresolved. This CDR3 is 15 amino acids long. V gave up 0 bases and J gave up 4 bases, with 13 bases separating them. Germline CDR1 SGHTA, CDR2 FQGNSA. CDR3: CASSLATAKWYEQYF. As DNA, the CDR3 is TGTGCCAGCAGCTTAGCGACTGCGAAATGGTACGAGCAGTACTTC.

The V and J genes are TRBV27 and TRBJ1-5; 8 nucleotides agree with TRBD1. The CDR3 loop spans 16 amino acids. Germline assignment: CDR1 MNHEY and CDR2 SMNVEV (reference sequence). V shed 5 bases and J 1 base; nucleotides not matched to a gene: 7. CDR3 sequence reads: CASSQTTGVSNQPQHF. The CDR3 DNA sequence: TGTGCCAGCAGTCAGACGACAGGGGTGAGCAATCAGCCCCAGCATTTT.

The chain is built from TRBV9 and TRBJ2-5; TRBD2 might be the D (6 bases). Germline V gene lookup returns CDR1 SGDLS and CDR2 YYNGEE. The CDR3 loop spans 15 amino acids. V shed 0 bases and J shed 5 bases, with 14 bases lying between them. The CDR3 sequence: CASSVEPLAGETQYF. The CDR3 DNA follows: TGTGCCAGCAGCGTAGAACCCCTCGCGGGGGAGACCCAGTACTTC.

This chain joins TRBV19 and TRBJ2-2, with TRBD2 as a possible D gene (5 bases). The V and J ends lost 7 bases and 2 bases respectively, with 8 bases between them. CDR3 length equals 13 residues. The germline CDR1 and CDR2 sequences are LNHDA and SQIVND (reference sequence). The CDR3 loop reads CASTLVNTGELFF. CDR3 DNA: TGTGCCAGTACACTAGTAAACACCGGGGAGCTGTTTTTT.

This rearrangement joins TRBV4-3 to TRBJ2-1; D is undetermined. Per the germline V gene, CDR1 is LGHNA and CDR2 is YSLEER. The CDR3 is made up of 16 amino acids. The ends were cut back, 0 bases at V and 8 bases at J, with 17 bases in the middle. The DNA for the CDR3 is TGCGCCAGCAGCCAAGATCTTAGCCCCGAGGTCGATGAGCAGTTCTTC. Its translation is CASSQDLSPEVDEQFF.

V usage is TRBV6-1 and J usage is TRBJ2-3; D is undetermined. CDR3 length: 15 amino acids. In germline, CDR1 is MNHNS, CDR2 SASEGT. V was cut by 2 bases and J by 2 bases, with 11 bases left in between. This CDR3 is CASSEPVRLTDTQYF. The CDR3 bases are TGTGCCAGCAGTGAACCAGTCAGGCTCACAGATACGCAGTATTTT.

V and J are TRBV18 and TRBJ1-2; D call uncertain. The ends were cut back, 7 bases at V and 5 bases at J, with 17 bases in the middle. CDR3 length equals 14 residues. Germline values: CDR1 KGHSH, CDR2 LQKENI. CDR3 sequence (DNA): TGTGCCAGCTGTCGGTCGGACGGGATTTATGGCTACACCTTC. This sequence encodes CASCRSDGIYGYTF.